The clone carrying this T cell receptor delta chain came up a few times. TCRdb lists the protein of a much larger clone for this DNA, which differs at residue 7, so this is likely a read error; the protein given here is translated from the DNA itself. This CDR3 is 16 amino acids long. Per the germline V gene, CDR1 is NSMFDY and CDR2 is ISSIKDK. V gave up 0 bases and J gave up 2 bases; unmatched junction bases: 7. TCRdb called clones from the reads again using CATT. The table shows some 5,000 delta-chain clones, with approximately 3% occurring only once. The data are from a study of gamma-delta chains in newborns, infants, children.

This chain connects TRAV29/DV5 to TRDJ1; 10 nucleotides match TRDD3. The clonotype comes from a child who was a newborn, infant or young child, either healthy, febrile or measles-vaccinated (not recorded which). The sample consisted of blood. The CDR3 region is CAASEKPLGDTDKLIF. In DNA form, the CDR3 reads TGTGCAGCAAGCGAAAAACCACTGGGGGATACCGATAAACTCATCTTT.